These 6 T cell receptor beta chains share one sample of origin, sequenced in a study of cytomegalovirus exposure and HLA in healthy donors (dated by TCRdb to 2016 to 2017). Libraries were constructed by the immunoSEQ multiplex PCR assay. A mixture of 60 forward primers for TCR Vbeta segments and 13 reverse primers for TCR Jbeta segments was used in the multiplex PCR. What TCRdb holds here is the immuneACCESS table cut down to in-frame rearrangements. Part of the clones is not present; checked against another copy, under half of the missing clones reflect an unresolved V gene, and the others are unexplained. The sample table holds 150,000 to 200,000 clones, of which roughly 83% were seen once. Of the sample, 0.25% to 0.3% falls within the top ten clones. Sequenced sample: PBMCs. All receptors derive from a boy younger than 18 in good health and CMV-seronegative.

This chain links TRBV29-1 with TRBJ1-3, with a possible D match to TRBD1 (5 bases). V was clipped by 4 bases and J by 3 bases, with 13 bases between them. The CDR3 loop spans 14 amino acids. Germline CDR1 and CDR2: SQVTM and ANQGSEA. CDR3 residues: CSVGGREDGNTIYF. The CDR3 region has the DNA TGCAGCGTTGGAGGCAGGGAAGATGGAAACACCATATATTTT.

The chain employs TRBV10-3 and TRBJ1-1; the D gene is possibly TRBD1 (5 bases). CDR1 is ENHRY, CDR2 SYGVKD, per germline. The CDR3 contains 13 residues. The V end lost 11 bases, the J end lost 7 bases, and 20 bases lay between the germline ends. The CDR3, as DNA: TGTGCCGGATCGGCGGGGGGGGTTGGTGAAGCTTTCTTT. Protein: CAGSAGGVGEAFF.

J is TRBJ2-5 and V is TRBV7-2; 7 bases fit TRBD2. Germline loops: CDR1 SGHTA, CDR2 FQGNSA. The CDR3 is 14 amino acids. V shed 11 bases and J 4 bases; nucleotides not matched to a gene: 13. CDR3 nucleotide sequence: TGTGCCGGGGGGAGTGGAGGGAGGGGAGAGACCCAGTACTTC. As protein: CAGGSGGRGETQYF.

The genes are TRBV4-3 and TRBJ2-3; 9 bases map to TRBD2. V dropped 0 bases and J dropped 2; count of bases not matched to a gene: 3. The CDR3 is made up of 16 amino acids. Germline V gene data show CDR1 as LGHNA and CDR2 as YSLEER. This chain's CDR3 is CASSQDGGGATDTQYF. CDR3 in DNA: TGCGCCAGCAGCCAAGATGGCGGGGGGGCCACAGATACGCAGTATTTT.

CDR3 residues: CASSPGTHQPQHF. The CDR3 DNA sequence: TGTGCCAGCAGCCCTGGGACACATCAGCCCCAGCATTTT. This chain uses TRBV7-9 with TRBJ1-5; possible D gene TRBD1, 6 bases. The CDR3 is made up of 13 amino acids. Deletions cut 5 bases from V and 5 bases from J, with 10 bases between. Germline V gene lookup returns CDR1 SEHNR and CDR2 FQNEAQ (reference sequence). Full variable domain (missing parts from reference TRBV7-9 and TRBJ1-5): DTGVSQNPRHKITKRGQNVTFRCDPISEHNRLYWYRQTLGQGPEFLTYFQNEAQLEKSRLLSDRFSAERPKGSFSTLEIQRTEQGDSAMYLCASSPGTHQPQHFGDGTRLSIL.

This chain links TRBV7-2 with TRBJ2-7; D not resolved. With 3 bases removed from V and 0 bases from J, the gap between germline ends came to 9 bases. Germline CDR1 and CDR2: SGHTA and FQGNSA. The CDR3 consists of 14 residues. The CDR3 DNA reads TGTGCCAGCAGCTTTTTGGCTAGCTCCTACGAGCAGTACTTC. Its translation is CASSFLASSYEQYF.